The T cell receptor (beta chain) under discussion was sequenced for a study of cytotoxic CD8 clonotypes in ibrutinib-treated CLL. Study as a whole: Responses: roughly 25 partial, 2 complete; after median roughly 63 months, about 15 stayed remitted, approximately twelve progressed.

The CDR3 is 15 amino acids. The ends were cut back, 8 bases at V and 2 bases at J, with 19 bases in the middle. The germline V gene encodes CDR1 MGHDK and CDR2 SYGVNS. General study findings and limits: Clonality grew at ibrutinib response; at progression, it decreased back toward baseline.

On this clone: What it binds is not known.

Clones were sequenced by immunoSEQ multiplex PCR, and TCRdb holds only the in-frame ones, with some missing. The sample has 160,000 or so clones, roughly 90% seen once; the top ten hold 3%. Libraries of TCR beta were made from 1.5 to 2 micrograms of genomic DNA that came from cryopreserved PBMCs. J is TRBJ2-7 and V is TRBV25-1; a weak D match, TRBD2 (5 bases). This sequence was found in a human donor with chronic lymphocytic leukemia. Source: PBMCs, taken at disease progression, from a patient treated with ibrutinib. The CDR3 DNA reads as TGTGCCAGCGGTTCCGTCGGAGGCAAAACCTACGAGCAGTACTTC. Translated, it gives CASGSVGGKTYEQYF.